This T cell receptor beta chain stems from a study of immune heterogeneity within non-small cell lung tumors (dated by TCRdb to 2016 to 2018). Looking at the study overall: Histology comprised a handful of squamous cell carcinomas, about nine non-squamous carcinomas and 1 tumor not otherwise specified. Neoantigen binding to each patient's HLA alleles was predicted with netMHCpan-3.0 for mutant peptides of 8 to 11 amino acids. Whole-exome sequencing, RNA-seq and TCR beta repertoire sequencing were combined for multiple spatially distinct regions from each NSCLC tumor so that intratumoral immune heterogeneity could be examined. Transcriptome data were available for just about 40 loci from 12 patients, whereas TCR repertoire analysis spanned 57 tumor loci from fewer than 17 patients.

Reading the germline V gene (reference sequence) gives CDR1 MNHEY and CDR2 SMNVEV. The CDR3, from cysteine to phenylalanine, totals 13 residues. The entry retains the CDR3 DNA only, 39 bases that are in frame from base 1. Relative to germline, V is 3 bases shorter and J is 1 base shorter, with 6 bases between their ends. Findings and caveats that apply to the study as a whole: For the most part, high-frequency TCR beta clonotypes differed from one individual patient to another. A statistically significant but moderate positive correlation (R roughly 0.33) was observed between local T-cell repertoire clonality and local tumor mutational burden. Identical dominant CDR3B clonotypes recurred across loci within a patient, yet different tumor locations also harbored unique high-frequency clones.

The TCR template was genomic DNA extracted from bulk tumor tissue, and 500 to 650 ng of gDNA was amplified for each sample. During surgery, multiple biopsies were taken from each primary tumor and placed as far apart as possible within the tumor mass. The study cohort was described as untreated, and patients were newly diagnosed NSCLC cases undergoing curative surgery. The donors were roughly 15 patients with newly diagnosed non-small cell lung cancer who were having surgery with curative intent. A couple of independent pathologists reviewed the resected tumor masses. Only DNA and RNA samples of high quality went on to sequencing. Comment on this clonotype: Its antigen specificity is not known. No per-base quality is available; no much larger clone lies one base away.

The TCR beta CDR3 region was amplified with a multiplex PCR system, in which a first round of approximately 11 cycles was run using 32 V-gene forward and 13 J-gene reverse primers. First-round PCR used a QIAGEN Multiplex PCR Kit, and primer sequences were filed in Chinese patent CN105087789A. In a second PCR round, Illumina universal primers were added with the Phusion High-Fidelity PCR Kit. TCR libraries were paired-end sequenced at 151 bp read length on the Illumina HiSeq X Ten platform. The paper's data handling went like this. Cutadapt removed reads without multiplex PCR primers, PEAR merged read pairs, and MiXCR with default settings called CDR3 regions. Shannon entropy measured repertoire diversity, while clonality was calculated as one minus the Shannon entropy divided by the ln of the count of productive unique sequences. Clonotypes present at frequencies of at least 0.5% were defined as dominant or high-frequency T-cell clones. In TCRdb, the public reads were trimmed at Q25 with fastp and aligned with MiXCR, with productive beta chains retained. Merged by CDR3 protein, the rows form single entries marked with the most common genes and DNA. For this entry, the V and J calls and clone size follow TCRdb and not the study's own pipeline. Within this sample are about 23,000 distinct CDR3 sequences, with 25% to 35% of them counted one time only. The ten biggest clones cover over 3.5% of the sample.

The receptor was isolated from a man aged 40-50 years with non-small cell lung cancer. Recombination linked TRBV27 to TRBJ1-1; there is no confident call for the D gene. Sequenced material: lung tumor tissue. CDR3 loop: CASSFGTNTEAFF. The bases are TGTGCCAGCAGTTTTGGTACGAACACTGAAGCTTTCTTT.